The TCR beta chain under discussion was sequenced for a study of CXCR3-negative and CXCR3-positive naive CD8 T cells. Study details: The libraries together contributed about 130 million TRB reads, each supplying about 1.5 +/- 0.3 million.

CD45RO-CCR7+CD27+CD95- cells counted as naive CD8+ T cells. Study results and limitations: Naive CXCR3-positive and CXCR3-negative cells shared TRBV-TRBJ usage; memory cells diverged. TRB CDR3 properties were used to infer TCR strength, and surface CD5 was comparable between naive subsets.

Researchers prepared the TRB cDNA libraries using 5' RACE with UMI labels. TCRdb reprocessed the 5' RACE reads; each CDR3 protein has one entry and no DNA is given. This table lists roughly 70,000 distinct CDR3 sequences. CDR3 length: 17 residues. Per germline, CDR1 SSHAT and CDR2 FNYEAQ (reference sequence). Comments on this clonotype: The target antigen is unknown.

Sequencing was carried out using naive CXCR3- CD8+ T cells from blood. The subset: CD45RO-CCR7+CD27+CD95- naive CD8+ T cells lacking CXCR3 (TNR3-). The chain combines TRBV7-7 with TRBJ1-5; TCRdb returns TRBD1, unconfirmable since there is no DNA. This clonotype was sampled from a human donor in good health. Some clones in this sample may be carry-over from other donors' samples. The CDR3 reads CASSLITPQGGNQPQHF. Supplemented by reference TRBV7-7 and TRBJ1-5, the full variable domain reads GAGVSQSPRYKVTKRGQDVTLRCDPISSHATLYWYQQALGQGPEFLTYFNYEAQPDKSGLPSDRFSAERPEGSISTLTIQRTEQRDSAMYRCASSLITPQGGNQPQHFGDGTRLSIL.